This T cell receptor (beta chain) was sequenced for a study of blood T cell repertoires in COVID-19. About the study: Samples taken during acute and convalescent COVID-19 were collected in the United States, Italy and Spain. Sources were T cells, B-cell-depleted T cells, or PBMCs; the material itself was cDNA or gDNA.

The Seattle patients joined while their infection was active and were tracked longitudinally afterward. Authors' methods: By means of reference gene primer amplification, nucleated cell counts were estimated. Using immunoSEQ multiplex PCR, the repertoire was profiled, and TCRdb retains in-frame clones only, with some absent. D and trimming were read from the DNA, whereas the V and J calls and clone size are those reported in that table. The sample gives tens of thousands of clones, around 90% of which show up once; less than 0.6% is in the top ten. The CDR3 is 15 amino acids. The V and J ends lost 6 bases and 0 bases respectively, with 16 bases between them. Germline CDR1 and CDR2: SQVTM and ANQGSEA. This clone has only a few counts.

Sequenced sample: peripheral blood. This clonotype originated in a middle-aged man with COVID-19, enrolled during active disease. This chain links TRBV29-1 with TRBJ2-3; D uncertain. In nucleotides, the CDR3 is TGCAGCGTGATCCCAAACTATATGAGCACAGATACGCAGTATTTT. As protein: CSVIPNYMSTDTQYF.